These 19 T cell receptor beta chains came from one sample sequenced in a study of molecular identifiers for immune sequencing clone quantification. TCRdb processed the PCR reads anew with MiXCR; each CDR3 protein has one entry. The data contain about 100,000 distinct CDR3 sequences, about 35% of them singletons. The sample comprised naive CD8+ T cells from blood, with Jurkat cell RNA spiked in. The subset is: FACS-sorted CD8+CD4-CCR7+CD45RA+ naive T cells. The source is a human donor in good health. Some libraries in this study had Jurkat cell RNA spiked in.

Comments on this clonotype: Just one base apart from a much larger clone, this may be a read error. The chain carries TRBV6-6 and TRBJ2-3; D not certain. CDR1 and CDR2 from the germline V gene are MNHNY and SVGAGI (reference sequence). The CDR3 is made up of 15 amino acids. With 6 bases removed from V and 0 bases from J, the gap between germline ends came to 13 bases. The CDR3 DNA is TGTGCCAGCAGCCTGAGGCGCCAAAGCACAGATACGCAGTATTTT. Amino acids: CASSLRRQSTDTQYF.

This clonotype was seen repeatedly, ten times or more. CDR3 DNA sequence: TGCAGTGCCAGGACAGGCTCAGGACTAGCGGGAGAGAGGGAGCAGTACTTC. Translating gives CSARTGSGLAGEREQYF. V and J are TRBV20-1 and TRBJ2-7; 13 bases are a match to TRBD2. The CDR3 length is 17 residues. J was trimmed by 7 bases and V by 6 bases; bases with no gene match: 18. Germline V gives CDR1 DFQATT, CDR2 SNEGSKA (reference sequence).

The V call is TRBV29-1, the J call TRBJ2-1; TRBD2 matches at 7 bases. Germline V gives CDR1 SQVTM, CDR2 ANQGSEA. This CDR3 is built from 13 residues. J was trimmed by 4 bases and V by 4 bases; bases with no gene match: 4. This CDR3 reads CSVGAGDYNEQFF. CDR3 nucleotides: TGCAGCGTTGGGGCGGGAGATTACAATGAGCAGTTCTTC.

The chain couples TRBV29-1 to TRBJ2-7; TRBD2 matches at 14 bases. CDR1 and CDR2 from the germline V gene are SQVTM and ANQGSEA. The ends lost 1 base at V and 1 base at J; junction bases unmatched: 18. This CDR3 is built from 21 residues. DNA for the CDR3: TGCAGCGTTGAAGGTTCCTACAGGGGCTTAGGACTAGCGGGAGGTTCCTACGAGCAGTACTTC. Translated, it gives CSVEGSYRGLGLAGGSYEQYF.

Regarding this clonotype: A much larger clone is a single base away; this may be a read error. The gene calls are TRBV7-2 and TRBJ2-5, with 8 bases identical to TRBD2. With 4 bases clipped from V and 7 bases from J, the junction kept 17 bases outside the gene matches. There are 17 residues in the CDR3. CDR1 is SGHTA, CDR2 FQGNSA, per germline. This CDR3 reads CASSYAPAGGRIVTQYF. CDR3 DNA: TGTGCCAGCAGCTACGCGCCGGCGGGAGGCCGGATAGTGACCCAGTACTTC.

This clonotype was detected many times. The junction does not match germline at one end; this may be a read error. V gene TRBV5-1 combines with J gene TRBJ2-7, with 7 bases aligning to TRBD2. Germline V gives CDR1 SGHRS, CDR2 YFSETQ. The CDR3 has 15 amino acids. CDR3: CASSSSGGRASFVNF. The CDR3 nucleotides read TGCGCCAGCAGCTCCTCCGGGGGGAGGGCCTCGTTCGTGAACTTC.

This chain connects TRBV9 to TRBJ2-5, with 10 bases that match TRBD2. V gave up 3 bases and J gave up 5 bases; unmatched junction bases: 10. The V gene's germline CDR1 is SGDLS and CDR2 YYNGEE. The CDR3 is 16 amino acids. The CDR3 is CASSAGQREGPETQYF. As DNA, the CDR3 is TGTGCCAGCAGCGCAGGACAGCGGGAGGGCCCTGAGACCCAGTACTTC.

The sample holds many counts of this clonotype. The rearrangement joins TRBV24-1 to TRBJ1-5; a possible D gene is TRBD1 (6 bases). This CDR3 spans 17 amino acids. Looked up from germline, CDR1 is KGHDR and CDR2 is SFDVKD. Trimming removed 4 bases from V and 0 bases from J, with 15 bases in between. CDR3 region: CATSDSDSQYSNQPQHF. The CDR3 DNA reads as TGTGCCACCAGTGACTCGGACAGTCAGTATAGCAATCAGCCCCAGCATTTT.

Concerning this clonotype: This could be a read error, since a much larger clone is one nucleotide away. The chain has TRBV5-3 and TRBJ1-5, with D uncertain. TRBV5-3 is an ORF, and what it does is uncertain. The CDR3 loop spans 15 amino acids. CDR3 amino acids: CASSLVGGPNQPQHF. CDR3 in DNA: TGTGCCAGCAGCTTGGTGGGCGGACCGAATCAGCCCCAGCATTTT.

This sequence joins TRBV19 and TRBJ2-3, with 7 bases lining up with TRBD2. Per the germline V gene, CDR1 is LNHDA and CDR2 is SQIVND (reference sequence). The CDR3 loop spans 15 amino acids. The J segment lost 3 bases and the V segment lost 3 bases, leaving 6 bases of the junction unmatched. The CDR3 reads CASSMGLSSTDTQYF. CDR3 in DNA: TGTGCCAGTAGTATGGGACTATCGTCTACAGATACGCAGTATTTT.

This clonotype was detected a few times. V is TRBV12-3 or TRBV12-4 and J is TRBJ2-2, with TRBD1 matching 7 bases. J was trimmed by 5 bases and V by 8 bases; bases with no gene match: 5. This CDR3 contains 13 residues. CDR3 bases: TGTGCCAGCTTGACAGGGCCAACCGGGGAGCTGTTTTTT. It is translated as CASLTGPTGELFF.

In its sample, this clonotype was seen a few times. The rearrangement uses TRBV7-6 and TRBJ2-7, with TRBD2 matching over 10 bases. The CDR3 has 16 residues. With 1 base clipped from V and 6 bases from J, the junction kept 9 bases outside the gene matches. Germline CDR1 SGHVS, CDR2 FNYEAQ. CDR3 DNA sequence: TGTGCCAGCAGCTTAGGTCGCCTAGCGGGAGTAGGCGAGCAGTACTTC. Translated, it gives CASSLGRLAGVGEQYF. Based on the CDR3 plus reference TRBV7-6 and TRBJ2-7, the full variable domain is GAGVSQSPRYKVTKRGQDVALRCDPISGHVSLYWYRQALGQGPEFLTYFNYEAQQDKSGLPNDRFSAERPEGSISTLTIQRTEQRDSAMYRCASSLGRLAGVGEQYFGPGTRLTVT.

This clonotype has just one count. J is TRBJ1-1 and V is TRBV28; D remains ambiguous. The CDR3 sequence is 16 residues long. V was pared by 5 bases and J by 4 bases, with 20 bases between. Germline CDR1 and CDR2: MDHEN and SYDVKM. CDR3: CASSPNFWVVSTEAFF. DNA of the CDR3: TGTGCCAGCAGTCCGAATTTTTGGGTGGTGAGCACTGAAGCTTTCTTT.

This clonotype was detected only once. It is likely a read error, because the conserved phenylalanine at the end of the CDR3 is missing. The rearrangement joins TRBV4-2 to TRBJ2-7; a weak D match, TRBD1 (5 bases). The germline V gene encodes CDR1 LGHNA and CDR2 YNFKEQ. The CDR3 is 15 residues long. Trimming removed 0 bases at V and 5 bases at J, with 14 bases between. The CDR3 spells CASSQDPAGIDEQYS. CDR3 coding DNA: TGTGCCAGCAGCCAAGATCCGGCAGGGATCGACGAGCAGTACAGC.

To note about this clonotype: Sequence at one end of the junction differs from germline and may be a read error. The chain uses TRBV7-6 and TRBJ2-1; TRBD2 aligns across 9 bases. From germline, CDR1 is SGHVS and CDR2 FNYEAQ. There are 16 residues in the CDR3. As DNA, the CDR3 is TGTGCCAGCAGCCCCCGTAGCGGGAGCAATTACAATGAGCAGCTCTTC. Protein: CASSPRSGSNYNEQLF.

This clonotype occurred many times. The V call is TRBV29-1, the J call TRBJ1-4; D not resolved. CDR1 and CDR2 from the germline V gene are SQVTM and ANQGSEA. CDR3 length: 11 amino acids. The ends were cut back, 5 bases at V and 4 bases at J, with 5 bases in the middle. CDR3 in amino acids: CSVRLNEKLFF. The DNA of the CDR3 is TGCAGCGTTCGTCTTAATGAAAAACTGTTTTTT.

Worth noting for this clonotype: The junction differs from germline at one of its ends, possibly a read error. CDR3 protein: CASTQGKSLSTDTQNF. As DNA, the CDR3 is TGTGCCAGCACCCAGGGGAAATCCTTAAGCACAGATACGCAGAATTTT. The chain recombines TRBV7-9 with TRBJ2-3; TRBD1 is a possible D gene (6 bases). Germline loops: CDR1 SEHNR, CDR2 FQNEAQ (reference sequence). The length of the CDR3 is 16 residues.

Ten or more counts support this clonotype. CDR3 nucleotide sequence: TGTGCCAGCAGCCCACCGGGGGCTGAAGCTTTCTTT. Translating it yields CASSPPGAEAFF. The chain is built from TRBV12-3 or TRBV12-4 and TRBJ1-1; maybe TRBD1 (5 bases). CDR3 size: 12 residues. Trimming cost V 6 bases and J 6 bases, with 11 bases left between them.

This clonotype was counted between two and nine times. DNA of the CDR3: TGTGCCAGCATTGGCCCCCTCAACTATGGCTACACCTTC. Translated, it gives CASIGPLNYGYTF. The chain recombines TRBV6-5 with TRBJ1-2; the D is unclear. This CDR3 is built from 13 residues. Germline V gives CDR1 MNHEY, CDR2 SVGAGI. Trimming removed 7 bases at V and 2 bases at J, with 11 bases between.